This T cell receptor beta chain was captured by sequencing in a study of radiation and T cells in renal cell carcinoma. General study results and limits: Top tumor clonotypes rose in blood 2 weeks post-radiation, then contracted. Irradiated tumors held more dominant CDR3 motifs than control tumors. Top 100 clonotypes averaged about 50% in irradiated versus around 45% in nephrectomy-only tumors.

Germline loops: CDR1 DFQATT, CDR2 SNEGSKA (reference sequence). The CDR3 runs 11 residues. Deletions cut 2 bases from V and 7 bases from J, with 7 bases between. With regard to this clone: The antigen is undetermined.

Treatment reported: 15 Gy SBRT to primary tumor, nephrectomy 4 weeks later. Nephrectomy followed 15 Gy stereotactic body radiation by 4 weeks. Using immunoSEQ multiplex PCR, the repertoire was profiled, and TCRdb retains in-frame clones only, with some absent. Here the sample spans about 15,000 clones, roughly 64% being singletons. The chain uses TRBV20-1 and TRBJ2-3; D call uncertain. This receptor was identified in a woman aged 65 to 85 with renal cell carcinoma. The sample was tumor tissue, taken from a patient whose treatment included radiotherapy and nephrectomy. The CDR3 is CSARSDYTQYF. The CDR3 nucleotides read TGCAGTGCTAGATCCGATTATACGCAGTATTTT.